Listed here are 30 T cell receptor beta chains from one sample, sequenced in a study of identifying expanded T cells in peripheral blood. Clones were sequenced by immunoSEQ multiplex PCR, and TCRdb holds only the in-frame ones, with some missing. The sample consists of roughly 78,000 clones, under 90% of them appearing once. The sample comprised blood. The receptors originated from a person aged 18 to 69 in good health.

This chain connects TRBV15 to TRBJ1-5; 8 nucleotides align to TRBD1. With V trimmed by 5 bases and J by 6 bases, 12 bases remained unmatched. Germline CDR1 LNHNV, CDR2 YYDKDF (reference sequence). The CDR3 runs to 16 residues. CDR3 sequence (DNA): TGTGCCACCAGCCGGACAGGGATGGGGGCGGGTCAGCCCCAGCATTTT. Amino acid sequence: CATSRTGMGAGQPQHF.

The chain couples TRBV10-3 to TRBJ2-1; D may be TRBD2 (6 bases). Trimming pared 6 bases from V and 0 bases from J, leaving 24 bases between. This CDR3 has 19 residues. Germline CDR1 and CDR2: ENHRY and SYGVKD. The CDR3 loop is CAIRGPASSGGSSYNEQFF. The CDR3, as DNA: TGTGCCATCAGGGGGCCCGCTTCGAGCGGAGGGAGCTCCTACAATGAGCAGTTCTTC.

The chain couples TRBV28 to TRBJ2-1; 10 bases map to TRBD2. CDR1 is MDHEN and CDR2 is SYDVKM in the germline V gene. V lost 3 bases and J lost 15; bases outside the gene matches: 11. CDR3 length: 14 residues. The CDR3 here is CASSFLAGAVFWFF. The CDR3 coding sequence is TGTGCCAGCAGTTTTCTAGCGGGAGCTGTCTTTTGGTTCTTC.

The genes are TRBV18 and TRBJ1-2; D perhaps matches TRBD1 (6 bases). CDR1 and CDR2 from the germline V gene are KGHSH and LQKENI. V was cut by 1 base and J by 3 bases, with 6 bases left in between. This CDR3 comprises 13 residues. CDR3: CASSPRTDYGYTF. The CDR3 nucleotides read TGTGCCAGCTCACCACGGACAGACTATGGCTACACCTTC.

The chain carries TRBV19 and TRBJ2-5; D perhaps matches TRBD2 (5 bases). The CDR3 sequence is 14 residues long. From germline, CDR1 is LNHDA and CDR2 SQIVND (reference sequence). Trimming removed 0 bases from V and 5 bases from J, with 10 bases in between. The CDR3 DNA reads TGTGCCAGTAGTATAGAGAGGGTCGCGGAGACCCAGTACTTC. This translates into CASSIERVAETQYF.

The J gene is TRBJ1-1, the V gene TRBV10-3; no firm D call. V dropped 1 base and J dropped 0 bases, with 3 bases sitting between them. This CDR3 is built from 13 residues. CDR1 is ENHRY and CDR2 is SYGVKD in the germline V gene. The CDR3 coding sequence is TGTGCCATCAGTGAGTTTTTGAACACTGAAGCTTTCTTT. This sequence encodes CAISEFLNTEAFF.

This rearrangement joins TRBV19 to TRBJ2-3, with 7 bases that match TRBD2. This CDR3 has 15 residues. Germline CDR1 LNHDA, CDR2 SQIVND (reference sequence). V was clipped by 10 bases and J by 3 bases; unmatched bases: 13. The CDR3 DNA reads as TGTGCCACCTCCCCAAGCGGGGAGGGGACAGATACGCAGTATTTT. This encodes CATSPSGEGTDTQYF.

The genes are TRBV9 and TRBJ2-1, with 8 bases identical to TRBD1. CDR1 and CDR2 from the germline V gene are SGDLS and YYNGEE. CDR3 length equals 14 residues. Trimming cost V 3 bases and J 8 bases; bases outside gene matches: 7. The CDR3 sequence: CASSADGQGDEQFF. In nucleotides, the CDR3 is TGTGCCAGCAGCGCTGACGGACAGGGCGATGAGCAGTTCTTC.

V is TRBV6-6 and J is TRBJ2-2; TRBD2 is a possible D gene (7 bases). This CDR3 has 16 amino acids. CDR1 and CDR2 (germline): MNHNY, SVGAGI (reference sequence). Trimming removed 6 bases at V and 4 bases at J, with 18 bases between. CDR3 amino acids: CASRSAGADVTGELFF. CDR3 nucleotide sequence: TGTGCCAGCAGGAGCGCGGGGGCAGACGTCACCGGGGAGCTGTTTTTT.

This clone occurred a few times. The genes are TRBV28 and TRBJ1-1; D is ambiguous. Germline CDR1 MDHEN, CDR2 SYDVKM. The CDR3 loop spans 10 amino acids. Trimming removed 10 bases at V and 0 bases at J, with 3 bases between. CDR3 sequence: CAKMNTEAFF. For the CDR3, the DNA is TGTGCCAAAATGAACACTGAAGCTTTCTTT.

This chain joins TRBV5-6 and TRBJ1-2; 8 bases are shared with TRBD1. There are 14 residues in the CDR3. V gave up 4 bases and J gave up 4 bases; unmatched junction bases: 6. Germline CDR1 is SGHDT and CDR2 is YYEEEE. CDR3 sequence reads: CASSPGTGLYGYTF. For the CDR3, the DNA is TGTGCCAGCAGCCCGGGGACAGGACTCTATGGCTACACCTTC.

V is TRBV27 and J is TRBJ2-2; D possibly matches TRBD1 or TRBD2 (5 bases each). Looked up from germline, CDR1 is MNHEY and CDR2 is SMNVEV (reference sequence). The CDR3 totals 16 residues. V was trimmed by 4 bases and J by 7 bases, leaving 19 bases between them. The CDR3 loop reads CASSSLRGARGGELFF. In nucleotides, the CDR3 is TGTGCCAGCAGTTCCTTACGGGGAGCTAGGGGCGGGGAGCTGTTTTTT.

The CDR3 DNA is TGTGCCAGCAGCTTAGACGGGACAGGATATGGCTACACCTTC. It is translated as CASSLDGTGYGYTF. The rearrangement uses TRBV7-2 and TRBJ1-2, with 8 bases aligning to TRBD1. The trim removed 1 base at V and 5 bases at J, leaving 3 bases unmatched. CDR1 and CDR2 from the germline V gene are SGHTA and FQGNSA. The CDR3 runs to 14 residues.

V and J are TRBV28 and TRBJ2-6; D perhaps matches TRBD1 (5 bases). From germline, CDR1 is MDHEN and CDR2 SYDVKM. V was trimmed by 6 bases and J by 1 base, leaving 13 bases between them. There are 16 residues in the CDR3. The CDR3 loop is CASSTIKGSGANVLTF. The CDR3 DNA sequence: TGTGCCAGCAGCACAATAAAGGGGTCTGGGGCCAACGTCCTGACTTTC.

J is TRBJ2-6 and V is TRBV4-1, with D possibly TRBD1 on 5 matching bases. The CDR3 sequence is 14 residues long. CDR1 and CDR2 from the germline V gene are MGHRA and YSYEKL. V was shortened by 3 bases and J by 3 bases, with 6 bases between the two germline ends. The CDR3 DNA sequence: TGCGCCAGCAGCCAGACAGTTGGGGCCAACGTCCTGACTTTC. Residues: CASSQTVGANVLTF.

The chain couples TRBV27 to TRBJ1-1; D may be TRBD1 (5 bases). The CDR3 contains 13 residues. Germline V gives CDR1 MNHEY, CDR2 SMNVEV (reference sequence). Trimming stripped 5 bases from V and 8 bases from J, with 15 bases between. CDR3: CASSLSGGLEAFF. The CDR3 bases are TGTGCCAGCAGTCTTAGTGGGGGACTCGAAGCTTTCTTT.

J is TRBJ1-1 and V is TRBV2; D not resolved. CDR3 length equals 14 residues. Trimming removed 3 bases from V and 7 bases from J, with 15 bases in between. Per the germline V gene, CDR1 is SNHLY and CDR2 is FYNNEI. Here the CDR3 reads CASSDSRASGEAFF. The DNA of the CDR3 is TGTGCCAGCAGTGACAGTCGGGCGTCGGGTGAAGCTTTCTTT.

V gene TRBV7-2 combines with J gene TRBJ1-2, with no clear D. Trimming cost V 2 bases and J 8 bases, with 12 bases left between them. The V gene's germline CDR1 is SGHTA and CDR2 FQGNSA. This CDR3 has 13 residues. CDR3 region: CASSLRPRGGYTF. CDR3 nucleotide sequence: TGTGCCAGCAGCTTACGGCCTCGAGGGGGCTACACCTTC.

The chain links TRBV28 to TRBJ1-3, with 8 bases identical to TRBD1. J lost 2 bases, V lost 5 bases, and 5 bases had no gene match. CDR1 and CDR2 (germline): MDHEN, SYDVKM. This CDR3 spans 15 amino acids. The CDR3 region is CASSPDRGAGNTIYF. The CDR3 nucleotides are TGTGCCAGCAGTCCAGACAGGGGAGCTGGAAACACCATATATTTT.

CDR3 amino acids: CASSPYVGDSYEQYF. The DNA of the CDR3 is TGTGCCAGCAGCCCATATGTGGGGGACTCCTACGAGCAGTACTTC. This sequence joins TRBV4-2 and TRBJ2-7; the D call may be TRBD1 or TRBD2 (5 bases each). Trimming removed 4 bases at V and 0 bases at J, with 13 bases between. This CDR3 region has 15 residues. Per germline, CDR1 LGHNA and CDR2 YNFKEQ.

The chain uses TRBV18 and TRBJ2-7; 7 nucleotides line up with TRBD1. Germline V lookup: CDR1 KGHSH, CDR2 LQKENI. Trimming took 3 bases from V and 3 from J; bases not matched to a gene: 17. This CDR3 has 18 amino acids. Here the CDR3 reads CASSPFRLASGGIYEQYF. The DNA of the CDR3 is TGTGCCAGCTCACCTTTCCGCTTGGCGTCAGGGGGAATCTACGAGCAGTACTTC.

CDR3 loop: CASSSSDAGGETQYF. In DNA, the CDR3 is TGCGCCAGCAGCTCCTCGGACGCCGGAGGGGAGACCCAGTACTTC. This rearrangement joins TRBV5-1 to TRBJ2-5, with D possibly TRBD2 on 6 matching bases. CDR1 and CDR2 (germline): SGHRS, YFSETQ. V was clipped by 3 bases and J by 5 bases, with 17 bases between them. The CDR3 is 15 amino acids.

The V call is TRBV28, the J call TRBJ1-2, with 10 bases matching TRBD1. The V segment lost 6 bases and the J segment 7 bases; nucleotides outside the gene matches: 11. The CDR3 totals 15 residues. CDR1 and CDR2 from the germline V gene are MDHEN and SYDVKM. DNA of the CDR3: TGTGCCAGCAGCCCCCCAGGGGACAGGGGCTCTGGCTACACCTTC. Translated: CASSPPGDRGSGYTF.

The chain has TRBV30 and TRBJ2-7; 7 nucleotides line up with TRBD2. Losses at the gene ends were 4 bases for V and 4 bases for J; bases not matched to a gene: 7. The CDR3 sequence is 13 residues long. Germline CDR1 is GTSNPN and CDR2 is SVGIG (reference sequence). The chain's CDR3 is CAWNGLADYEQYF. CDR3 coding DNA: TGTGCCTGGAATGGGCTAGCGGATTACGAGCAGTACTTC. The full variable domain, completed using reference TRBV30 and TRBJ2-7, is SQTIHQWPATLVQPVGSPLSLECTVEGTSNPNLYWYRQAAGRGLQLLFYSVGIGQISSEVPQNLSASRPQDRQFILSSKKLLLSDSGFYLCAWNGLADYEQYFGPGTRLTVT.

The V and J genes are TRBV18 and TRBJ2-2; D is ambiguous. Per germline, CDR1 KGHSH and CDR2 LQKENI. The V end was cut by 6 bases, the J end by 6 bases, with 8 bases between. The CDR3 length is 12 residues. The CDR3: CASSRPPGELFF. The CDR3 region has the DNA TGTGCCAGCTCCCGACCTCCCGGGGAGCTGTTTTTT.

The chain carries TRBV7-2 and TRBJ2-1; 8 bases align to TRBD2. The trim removed 0 bases at V and 7 bases at J, leaving 5 bases unmatched. Germline V lookup: CDR1 SGHTA, CDR2 FQGNSA. The CDR3 totals 15 residues. CDR3 DNA sequence: TGTGCCAGCAGCTTAGCTACTAGCGGCACAAATGAGCAGTTCTTC. Amino acids: CASSLATSGTNEQFF.

The J gene is TRBJ1-5, the V gene TRBV6-1; D not certain. Trimming removed 4 bases from V and 4 bases from J, with 8 bases in between. The CDR3 length is 13 residues. The germline V gene has CDR1 MNHNS and CDR2 SASEGT. CDR3 loop: CASSGGLNQPQHF. The CDR3 coding sequence is TGTGCCAGCAGTGGAGGGTTAAATCAGCCCCAGCATTTT.

The V gene is TRBV7-2, the J gene TRBJ2-3; 11 bases agree with TRBD2. Germline trimming cut 2 bases from V and 1 base from J; bases unmatched to any gene: 8. The germline CDR1 and CDR2 sequences are SGHTA and FQGNSA. CDR3 length equals 18 residues. CDR3 bases: TGTGCCAGCAGCTTATGGCTAGCGGGGGGCCCCGGCACAGATACGCAGTATTTT. Its translation is CASSLWLAGGPGTDTQYF.

The genes are TRBV5-1 and TRBJ1-3; D is unclear. From germline, CDR1 is SGHRS and CDR2 YFSETQ. The CDR3 totals 16 residues. Trimming stripped 4 bases from V and 0 bases from J, with 14 bases between. This CDR3 reads CASSLSQLSSGNTIYF. The CDR3 DNA reads TGCGCCAGCAGCCTCAGTCAGTTATCCTCTGGAAACACCATATATTTT.

The chain uses TRBV14 and TRBJ2-7, with 10 bases matching TRBD1. Germline CDR1 SGHDN, CDR2 FVKESK. The trim removed 4 bases at V and 3 bases at J, leaving 9 bases unmatched. The length of the CDR3 is 16 residues. The CDR3 nucleotides read TGTGCCAGCAGCCGTTCTCCGGGACAGGGGTTCTACGAGCAGTACTTC. Protein sequence: CASSRSPGQGFYEQYF.